The 13 T cell receptor beta chains reported below all come from one sample, sequenced in a study of Ad26.COV2.S vaccination and SARS-CoV-2 variants. Treatment meaning: about 20 received Ad26.COV2.S at low or high dose, single or two shots; about 5 received placebo; per-sample allocation not given. At day 63 after the first vaccine or placebo injection, samples were drawn. Clones were sequenced by immunoSEQ multiplex PCR, and TCRdb holds only the in-frame ones, with some missing. The sample has 400,000 or so clones, 88% seen once. The material was peripheral blood, obtained in a trial of Ad26.COV2.S vaccine versus placebo. These receptors were collected from a person between 18 and 59 years old who received the Ad26.COV2.S COVID-19 vaccine or a placebo.

On this clone: Germline is not matched at one junction end, which may reflect a read error. In DNA, the CDR3 is TGTGCTAGCAGCATTGGACTAGCGGGAACGTACCAAGAGACCCAGTACTTC. Its protein product is CASSIGLAGTYQETQYF. The V call is TRBV7-7, the J call TRBJ2-5; 12 bases line up with TRBD2. The germline V gene encodes CDR1 SSHAT and CDR2 FNYEAQ (reference sequence). The CDR3 has 17 residues. The whole variable domain, remainder taken from reference TRBV7-7 and TRBJ2-5, is GAGVSQSPRYKVTKRGQDVTLRCDPISSHATLYWYQQALGQGPEFLTYFNYEAQPDKSGLPSDRFSAERPEGSISTLTIQRTEQRDSAMYRCASSIGLAGTYQETQYFGPGTRLLVL.

This chain joins TRBV6-6 and TRBJ2-5, with D uncertain. Trimming took off 2 bases at V and 1 base at J, with 11 bases between the two ends. This CDR3 has 15 residues. CDR1 and CDR2 (germline): MNHNY, SVGAGI (reference sequence). DNA for the CDR3: TGTGCCAGCAGTTACCACGAGTACGCCCAAGAGACCCAGTACTTC. It yields the protein CASSYHEYAQETQYF.

This clone was seen just once. This chain uses TRBV5-1 with TRBJ1-2, with a possible D match to TRBD1 (5 bases). The V end was cut by 4 bases, the J end by 4 bases, with 17 bases between. The germline CDR1 and CDR2 sequences are SGHRS and YFSETQ. The CDR3 contains 15 residues. The CDR3 sequence is CASSTSGTVFYGYTF. CDR3 in DNA: TGCGCCAGCAGCACCTCCGGGACCGTTTTCTATGGCTACACCTTC.

This chain connects TRBV10-3 to TRBJ2-7; D is undetermined. This CDR3 spans 15 amino acids. Per the germline V gene, CDR1 is ENHRY and CDR2 is SYGVKD. Trimming cost V 2 bases and J 0 bases, with 11 bases left between them. CDR3 sequence (DNA): TGTGCCATCAGTGAGGGGCGTCCCTCCTCCTACGAGCAGTACTTC. Translated: CAISEGRPSSYEQYF.

This sequence joins TRBV20-1 and TRBJ1-2; D is uncertain. Germline assignment: CDR1 DFQATT and CDR2 SNEGSKA (reference sequence). The CDR3 is 9 residues long. Trimming removed 7 bases at V and 4 bases at J, with 4 bases between. The CDR3 bases are TGCAGTGTCGGCTATGGCTACACCTTC. This gives the protein CSVGYGYTF.

The chain carries TRBV4-2 and TRBJ2-2; D is perhaps TRBD1 (6 bases). CDR3 length: 17 residues. The germline V gene has CDR1 LGHNA and CDR2 YNFKEQ. V was cut by 0 bases and J by 2 bases, with 13 bases left in between. The CDR3 region has the DNA TGTGCCAGCAGCCAAGATAACAGGGCACTCAACACCGGGGAGCTGTTTTTT. It is translated as CASSQDNRALNTGELFF.

The chain combines TRBV19 with TRBJ2-2; a weak D match, TRBD1 (6 bases). Germline V lookup: CDR1 LNHDA, CDR2 SQIVND (reference sequence). The CDR3 has 15 amino acids. Trimming removed 5 bases from V and 3 bases from J, with 13 bases in between. CDR3 residues: CASSLTGGDTGELFF. The CDR3 bases are TGTGCCAGTAGTTTGACAGGAGGAGACACCGGGGAGCTGTTTTTT. The entire variable domain, with the rest obtained from reference TRBV19 and TRBJ2-2, is as follows: DGGITQSPKYLFRKEGQNVTLSCEQNLNHDAMYWYRQDPGQGLRLIYYSQIVNDFQKGDIAEGYSVSREKKESFPLTVTSAQKNPTAFYLCASSLTGGDTGELFFGEGSRLTVL.

The sample holds one count of this clone. The V call is TRBV3-1 (or the pseudogene TRBV3-2), the J call TRBJ1-3, with 11 bases identical to TRBD1. CDR3 length: 13 amino acids. The V segment lost 6 bases and the J segment 9 bases; nucleotides outside the gene matches: 4. The germline V gene has CDR1 LGHDT and CDR2 YNNKEL (reference sequence). The DNA of the CDR3 is TGTGCCAGCAGACCCGGGACAGGGGGCACCATATATTTT. Translated, it gives CASRPGTGGTIYF.

This chain uses TRBV2 with TRBJ2-3; D ambiguous. CDR1 SNHLY and CDR2 FYNNEI come from the germline V gene. This CDR3 has 14 residues. Deletions cut 1 base from V and 4 bases from J, with 9 bases between. This chain's CDR3 is CASSEGPRADTQYF. CDR3 in DNA: TGTGCCAGCAGTGAAGGGCCTCGCGCAGATACGCAGTATTTT.

The sample holds one count of this clone. The gene calls are TRBV5-1 and TRBJ1-4, with no clear D. This CDR3 has 16 amino acids. Trimming took 0 bases from V and 7 from J, leaving 16 bases between them. CDR1 and CDR2 from the germline V gene are SGHRS and YFSETQ. Here the CDR3 DNA reads TGCGCCAGCAGCTTGGGATCGCGGAGGGCGGGTGAAAAACTGTTTTTT. Translated: CASSLGSRRAGEKLFF.

The V and J genes are TRBV2 and TRBJ1-5; D unclear. V shed 5 bases and J shed 6 bases, with 11 bases lying between them. This CDR3 has 13 residues. CDR1 SNHLY and CDR2 FYNNEI come from the germline V gene. The chain's CDR3 is CASSPGSRQPQHF. CDR3 DNA sequence: TGTGCCAGCAGTCCTGGGTCCCGTCAGCCCCAGCATTTT.

The rearrangement links TRBV13 to TRBJ2-7, with D possibly being TRBD2 (7 bases). The length of the CDR3 is 14 residues. CDR1 and CDR2 (germline): PRHDT, FYEKMQ (reference sequence). Trimming shortened V by 0 bases and J by 6 bases, and 12 bases separated the two germline ends. Here the CDR3 reads CASSLGRGAAEQYF. Here the CDR3 DNA reads TGTGCCAGCAGCTTAGGCCGGGGGGCAGCCGAGCAGTACTTC.

This rearrangement joins TRBV18 to TRBJ2-5; D is possibly TRBD1 or TRBD2 (5 bases each). Deletions cut 3 bases from V and 4 bases from J, with 15 bases between. Germline V gives CDR1 KGHSH, CDR2 LQKENI. The CDR3 is made up of 15 amino acids. CDR3 coding DNA: TGTGCCAGCTCACCGGGCAGGGAGAGGGGAGAGACCCAGTACTTC. Amino acid sequence: CASSPGRERGETQYF.